The T cell receptor (beta chain) under discussion was sequenced for a study of T cell clonotyping in hematopoietic cell transplantation. Some clones are missing from TCRdb's copy, which holds only in-frame ones; the method was immunoSEQ multiplex PCR. The sample shows some 30,000 clones, 80% to 95% of them seen only once. Germline assignment: CDR1 SGHRS and CDR2 YFSETQ. V was shortened by 4 bases and J by 4 bases, with 14 bases between the two germline ends. This CDR3 contains 15 residues. The TCR comes from a female patient aged 45 to 65 who had an allogeneic stem cell transplant from a related donor, so the T cells may come from the graft donor. Some clones in this sample may be carry-over from other donors' samples. The rearrangement joins TRBV5-1 to TRBJ1-4, with TRBD1 as a possible D gene (6 bases). The specimen comprised PBMCs, sampled 100 days after allogeneic stem cell transplant. The DNA of the CDR3 is TGCGCCAGCAGCATACAGGGATTGGGTAATGAAAAACTGTTTTTT. Its protein is CASSIQGLGNEKLFF.